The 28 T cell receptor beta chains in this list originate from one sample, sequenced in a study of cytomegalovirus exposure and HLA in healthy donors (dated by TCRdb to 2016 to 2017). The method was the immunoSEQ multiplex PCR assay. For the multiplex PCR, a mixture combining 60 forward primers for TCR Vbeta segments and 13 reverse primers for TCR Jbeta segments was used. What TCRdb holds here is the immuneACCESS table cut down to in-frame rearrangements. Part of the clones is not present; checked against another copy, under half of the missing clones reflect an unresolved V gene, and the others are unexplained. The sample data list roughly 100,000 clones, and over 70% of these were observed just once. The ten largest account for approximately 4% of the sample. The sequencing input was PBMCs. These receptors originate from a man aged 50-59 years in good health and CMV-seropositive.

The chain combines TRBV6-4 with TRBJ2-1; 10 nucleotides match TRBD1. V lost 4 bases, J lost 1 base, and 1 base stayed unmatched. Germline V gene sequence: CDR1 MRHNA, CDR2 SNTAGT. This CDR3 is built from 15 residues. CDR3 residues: CASSGGQGSYNEQFF. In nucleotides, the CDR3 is TGTGCCAGCAGTGGGGGACAGGGGTCCTACAATGAGCAGTTCTTC.

The CDR3 loop is CASSPGQGVPEAFF. The CDR3 DNA sequence: TGTGCCAGCAGCCCGGGACAGGGGGTCCCTGAAGCTTTCTTT. The rearrangement joins TRBV7-9 to TRBJ1-1; 11 bases fit TRBD1. V shed 5 bases and J 6 bases; nucleotides not matched to a gene: 5. Per the germline V gene, CDR1 is SEHNR and CDR2 is FQNEAQ (reference sequence). The CDR3 is 14 residues long.

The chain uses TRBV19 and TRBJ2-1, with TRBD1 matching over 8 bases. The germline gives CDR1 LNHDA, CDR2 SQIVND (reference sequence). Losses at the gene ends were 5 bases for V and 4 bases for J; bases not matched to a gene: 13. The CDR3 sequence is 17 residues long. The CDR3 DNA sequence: TGTGCCAGTAGTGGTACTGGACAGGGTTTTGGGTACAATGAGCAGTTCTTC. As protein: CASSGTGQGFGYNEQFF. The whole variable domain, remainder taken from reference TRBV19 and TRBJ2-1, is DGGITQSPKYLFRKEGQNVTLSCEQNLNHDAMYWYRQDPGQGLRLIYYSQIVNDFQKGDIAEGYSVSREKKESFPLTVTSAQKNPTAFYLCASSGTGQGFGYNEQFFGPGTRLTVL.

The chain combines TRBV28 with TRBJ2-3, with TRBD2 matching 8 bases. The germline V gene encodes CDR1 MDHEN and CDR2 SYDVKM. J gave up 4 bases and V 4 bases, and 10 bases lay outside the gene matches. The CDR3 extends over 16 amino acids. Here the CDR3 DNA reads TGTGCCAGCAGTTCCCCGGAAGCGGGAGACCCAGATACGCAGTATTTT. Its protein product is CASSSPEAGDPDTQYF.

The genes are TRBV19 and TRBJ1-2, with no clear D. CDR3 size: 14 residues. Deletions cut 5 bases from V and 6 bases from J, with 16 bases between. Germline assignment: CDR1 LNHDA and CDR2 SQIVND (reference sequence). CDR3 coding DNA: TGTGCCAGTAGTCTCGGCGGGGAGCATCATGGCTACACCTTC. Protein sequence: CASSLGGEHHGYTF.

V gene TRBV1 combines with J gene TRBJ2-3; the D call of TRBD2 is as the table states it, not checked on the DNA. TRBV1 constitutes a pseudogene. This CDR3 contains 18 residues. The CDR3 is CTSSQEGSGRAITDTQYF. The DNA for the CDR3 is TGCACCAGCAGCCAAGAAGGGAGCGGGAGGGCCATCACAGATACGCAGTATTTT.

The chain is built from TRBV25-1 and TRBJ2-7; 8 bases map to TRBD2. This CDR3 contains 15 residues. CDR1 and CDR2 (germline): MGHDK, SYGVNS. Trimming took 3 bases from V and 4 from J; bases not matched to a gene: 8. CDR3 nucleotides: TGTGCCAGCAGTGACCCACCGGGACTAGTTTACGAGCAGTACTTC. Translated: CASSDPPGLVYEQYF.

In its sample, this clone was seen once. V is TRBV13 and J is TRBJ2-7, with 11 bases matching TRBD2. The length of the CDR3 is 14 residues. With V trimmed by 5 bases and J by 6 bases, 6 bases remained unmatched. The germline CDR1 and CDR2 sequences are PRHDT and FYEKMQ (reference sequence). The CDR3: CASSQGLAGGEQYF. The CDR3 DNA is TGTGCCAGCAGCCAAGGACTAGCGGGTGGCGAGCAGTACTTC.

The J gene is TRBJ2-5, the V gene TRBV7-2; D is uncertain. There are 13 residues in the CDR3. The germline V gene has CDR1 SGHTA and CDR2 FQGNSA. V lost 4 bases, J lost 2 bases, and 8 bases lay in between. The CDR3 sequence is CASSSGLQETQYF. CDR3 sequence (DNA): TGTGCCAGCAGCTCGGGTCTTCAAGAGACCCAGTACTTC.

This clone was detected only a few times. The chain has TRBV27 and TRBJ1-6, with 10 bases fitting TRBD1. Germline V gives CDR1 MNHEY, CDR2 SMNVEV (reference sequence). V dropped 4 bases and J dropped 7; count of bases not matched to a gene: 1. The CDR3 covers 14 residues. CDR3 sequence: CASSSGQGNSPLHF. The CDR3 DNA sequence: TGTGCCAGCAGTTCGGGACAGGGGAATTCACCCCTCCACTTT.

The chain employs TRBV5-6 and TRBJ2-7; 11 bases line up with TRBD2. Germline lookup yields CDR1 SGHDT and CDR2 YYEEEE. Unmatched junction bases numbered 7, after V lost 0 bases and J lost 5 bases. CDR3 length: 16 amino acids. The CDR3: CASSLVRASGRNEQYF. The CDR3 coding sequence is TGTGCCAGCAGCTTGGTGAGGGCTAGCGGGAGGAACGAGCAGTACTTC.

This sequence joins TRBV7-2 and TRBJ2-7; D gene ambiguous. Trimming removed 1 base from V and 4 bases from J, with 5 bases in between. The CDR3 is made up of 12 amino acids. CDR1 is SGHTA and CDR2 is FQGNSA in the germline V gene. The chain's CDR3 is CASSLELYEQYF. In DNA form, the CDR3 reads TGTGCCAGCAGCTTAGAACTTTACGAGCAGTACTTC.

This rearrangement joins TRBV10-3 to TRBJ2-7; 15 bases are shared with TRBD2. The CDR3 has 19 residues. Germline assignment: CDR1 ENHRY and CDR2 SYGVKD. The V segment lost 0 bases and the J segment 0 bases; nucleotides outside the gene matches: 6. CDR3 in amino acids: CAISESAGTSGRSSYEQYF. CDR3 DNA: TGTGCCATCAGTGAGTCCGCCGGGACTAGCGGGAGGAGCTCCTACGAGCAGTACTTC.

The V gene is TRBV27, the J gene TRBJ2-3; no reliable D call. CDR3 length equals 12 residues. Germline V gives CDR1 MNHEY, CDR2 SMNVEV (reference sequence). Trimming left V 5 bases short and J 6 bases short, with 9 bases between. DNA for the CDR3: TGTGCCAGCAGTCAATTCGGGGATACGCAGTATTTT. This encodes CASSQFGDTQYF.

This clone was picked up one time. The CDR3: CASRLLGQSEGEQYF. CDR3 bases: TGTGCCAGTAGATTGCTTGGACAAAGCGAAGGCGAGCAGTACTTC. This chain connects TRBV19 to TRBJ2-7; TRBD1 is a possible D gene (5 bases). The CDR3 runs to 15 residues. V gave up 6 bases and J gave up 6 bases, with 21 bases separating them. CDR1 and CDR2 (germline): LNHDA, SQIVND (reference sequence). The full variable domain, with the rest looked up from reference TRBV19 and TRBJ2-7, is DGGITQSPKYLFRKEGQNVTLSCEQNLNHDAMYWYRQDPGQGLRLIYYSQIVNDFQKGDIAEGYSVSREKKESFPLTVTSAQKNPTAFYLCASRLLGQSEGEQYFGPGTRLTVT.

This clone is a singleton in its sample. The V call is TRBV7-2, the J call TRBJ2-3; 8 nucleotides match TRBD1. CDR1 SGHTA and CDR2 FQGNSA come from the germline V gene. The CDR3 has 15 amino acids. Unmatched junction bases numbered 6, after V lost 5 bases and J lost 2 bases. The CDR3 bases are TGTGCCAGCAGCCACGGACAGGGTCACACAGATACGCAGTATTTT. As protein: CASSHGQGHTDTQYF.

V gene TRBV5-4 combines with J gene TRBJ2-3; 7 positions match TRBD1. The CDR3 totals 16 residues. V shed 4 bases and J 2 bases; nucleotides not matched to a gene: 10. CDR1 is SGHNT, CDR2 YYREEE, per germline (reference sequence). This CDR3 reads CASSPTRQGVTDTQYF. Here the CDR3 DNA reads TGTGCCAGCAGCCCGACCCGACAGGGCGTCACAGATACGCAGTATTTT.

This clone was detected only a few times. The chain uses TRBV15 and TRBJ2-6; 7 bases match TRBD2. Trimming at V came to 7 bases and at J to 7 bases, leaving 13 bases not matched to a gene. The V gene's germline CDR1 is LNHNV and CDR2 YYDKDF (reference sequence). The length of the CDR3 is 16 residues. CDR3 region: CATTRGGALGANVLTF. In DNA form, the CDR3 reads TGTGCCACCACCCGGGGAGGGGCTCTGGGCGCCAACGTCCTGACTTTC.

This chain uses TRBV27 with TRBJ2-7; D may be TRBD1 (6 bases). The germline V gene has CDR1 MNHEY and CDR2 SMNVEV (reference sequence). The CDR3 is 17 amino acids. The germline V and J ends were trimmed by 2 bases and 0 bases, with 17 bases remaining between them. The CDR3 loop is CASSLTRTRDISYEQYF. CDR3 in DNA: TGTGCCAGCAGTTTAACTCGGACCCGGGACATCTCCTACGAGCAGTACTTC.

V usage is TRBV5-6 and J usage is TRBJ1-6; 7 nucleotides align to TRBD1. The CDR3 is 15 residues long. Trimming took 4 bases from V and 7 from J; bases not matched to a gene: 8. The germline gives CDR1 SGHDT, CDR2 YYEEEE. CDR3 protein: CASSGGTALNSPLHF. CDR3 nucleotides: TGTGCCAGCAGCGGCGGGACAGCTCTAAATTCACCCCTCCACTTT.

The CDR3 loop reads CASSLQGRSGELFF. The CDR3 coding sequence is TGTGCCAGCAGCCTCCAGGGAAGGTCCGGGGAGCTGTTTTTT. The chain has TRBV7-9 and TRBJ2-2, with a possible D match to TRBD1 (5 bases). Trimming shortened V by 5 bases and J by 6 bases, and 13 bases separated the two germline ends. CDR1 and CDR2 (germline): SEHNR, FQNEAQ (reference sequence). CDR3 length equals 14 residues.

The CDR3, as DNA: TGTGCCAGCAGTTTAGGGCTCTCGAACACCGGGGAGCTGTTTTTT. This codes for CASSLGLSNTGELFF. The chain joins TRBV28 to TRBJ2-2, with unresolved D. Trimming removed 2 bases at V and 0 bases at J, with 7 bases between. The CDR3 spans 15 residues. CDR1 is MDHEN and CDR2 is SYDVKM in the germline V gene. The full variable domain, in which reference TRBV28 and TRBJ2-2 provide the parts outside the CDR3, is DVKVTQSSRYLVKRTGEKVFLECVQDMDHENMFWYRQDPGLGLRLIYFSYDVKMKEKGDIPEGYSVSREKKERFSLILESASTNQTSMYLCASSLGLSNTGELFFGEGSRLTVL.

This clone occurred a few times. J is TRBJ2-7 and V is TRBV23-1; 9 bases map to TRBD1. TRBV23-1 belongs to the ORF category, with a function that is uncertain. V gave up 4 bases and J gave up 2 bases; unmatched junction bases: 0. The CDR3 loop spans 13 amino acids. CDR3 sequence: CASSRQGAYEQYF. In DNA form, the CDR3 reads TGCGCCAGCAGTCGACAGGGGGCCTACGAGCAGTACTTC.

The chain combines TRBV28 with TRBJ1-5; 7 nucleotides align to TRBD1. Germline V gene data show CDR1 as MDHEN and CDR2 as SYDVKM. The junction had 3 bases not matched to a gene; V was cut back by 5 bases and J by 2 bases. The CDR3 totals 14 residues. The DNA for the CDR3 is TGTGCCAGCAGTACCGGGACAGGCAATCAGCCCCAGCATTTT. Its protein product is CASSTGTGNQPQHF.

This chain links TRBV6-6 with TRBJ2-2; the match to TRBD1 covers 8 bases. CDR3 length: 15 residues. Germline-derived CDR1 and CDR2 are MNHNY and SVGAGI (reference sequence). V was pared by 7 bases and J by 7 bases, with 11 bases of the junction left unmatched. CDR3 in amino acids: CASTDGQGAGGELFF. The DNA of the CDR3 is TGTGCCAGCACCGATGGACAGGGAGCTGGCGGGGAGCTGTTTTTT.

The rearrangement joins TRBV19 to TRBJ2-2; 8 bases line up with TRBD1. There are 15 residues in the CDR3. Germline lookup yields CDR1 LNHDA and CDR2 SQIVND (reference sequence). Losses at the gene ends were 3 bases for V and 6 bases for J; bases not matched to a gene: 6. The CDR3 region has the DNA TGTGCCAGTAGTATTGCCACAGGGGGGTCCGGGGAGCTGTTTTTT. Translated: CASSIATGGSGELFF.

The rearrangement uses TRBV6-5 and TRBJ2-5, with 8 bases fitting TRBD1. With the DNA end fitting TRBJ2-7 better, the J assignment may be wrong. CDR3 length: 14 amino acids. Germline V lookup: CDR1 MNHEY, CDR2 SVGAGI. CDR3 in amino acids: CASSYATGDYEQYF. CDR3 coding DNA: TGTGCCAGCAGTTACGCGACAGGGGACTACGAGCAGTACTTC.

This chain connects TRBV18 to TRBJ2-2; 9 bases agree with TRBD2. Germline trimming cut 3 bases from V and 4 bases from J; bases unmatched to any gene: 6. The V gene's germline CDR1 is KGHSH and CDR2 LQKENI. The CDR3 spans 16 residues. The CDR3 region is CASSPRTSASTGELFF. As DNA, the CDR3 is TGTGCCAGCTCACCGAGGACTAGCGCAAGCACCGGGGAGCTGTTTTTT.